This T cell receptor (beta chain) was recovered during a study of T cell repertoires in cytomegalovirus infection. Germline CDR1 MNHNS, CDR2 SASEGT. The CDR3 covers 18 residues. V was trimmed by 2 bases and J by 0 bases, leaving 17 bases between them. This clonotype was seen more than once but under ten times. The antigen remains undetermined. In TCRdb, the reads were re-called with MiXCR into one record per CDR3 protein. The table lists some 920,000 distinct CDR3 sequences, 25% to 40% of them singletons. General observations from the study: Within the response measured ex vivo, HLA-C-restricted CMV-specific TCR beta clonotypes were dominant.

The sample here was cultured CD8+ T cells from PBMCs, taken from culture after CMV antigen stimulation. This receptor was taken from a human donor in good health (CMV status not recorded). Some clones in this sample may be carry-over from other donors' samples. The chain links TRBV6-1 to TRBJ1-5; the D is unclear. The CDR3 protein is CASSENPAALYSNQPQHF. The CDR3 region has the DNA TGTGCCAGCAGTGAAAATCCCGCGGCCCTATATAGCAATCAGCCCCAGCATTTT.